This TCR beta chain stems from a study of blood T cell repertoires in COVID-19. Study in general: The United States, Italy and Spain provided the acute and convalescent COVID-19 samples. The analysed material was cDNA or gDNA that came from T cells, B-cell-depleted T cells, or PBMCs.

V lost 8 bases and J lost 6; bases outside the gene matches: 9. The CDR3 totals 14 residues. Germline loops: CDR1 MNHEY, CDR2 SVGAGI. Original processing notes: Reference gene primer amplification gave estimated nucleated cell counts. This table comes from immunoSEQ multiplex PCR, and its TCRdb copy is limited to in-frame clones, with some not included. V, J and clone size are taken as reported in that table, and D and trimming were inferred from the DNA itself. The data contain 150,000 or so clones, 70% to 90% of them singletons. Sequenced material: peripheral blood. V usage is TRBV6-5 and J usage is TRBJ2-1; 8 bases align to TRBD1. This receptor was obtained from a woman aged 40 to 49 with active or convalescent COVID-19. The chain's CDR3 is CASGPRGLGNEQFF. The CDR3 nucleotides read TGTGCCAGCGGGCCCAGGGGGCTGGGCAATGAGCAGTTCTTC.